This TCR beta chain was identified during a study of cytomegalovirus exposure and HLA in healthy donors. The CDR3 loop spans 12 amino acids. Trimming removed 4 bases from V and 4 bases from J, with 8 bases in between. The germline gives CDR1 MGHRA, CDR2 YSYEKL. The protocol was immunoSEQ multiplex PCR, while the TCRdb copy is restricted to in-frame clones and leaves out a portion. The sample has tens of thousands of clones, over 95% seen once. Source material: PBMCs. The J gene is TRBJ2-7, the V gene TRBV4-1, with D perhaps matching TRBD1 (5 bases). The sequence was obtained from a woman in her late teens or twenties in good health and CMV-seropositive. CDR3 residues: CASSPQGYEQYF. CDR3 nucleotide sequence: TGCGCCAGCAGCCCTCAGGGTTACGAGCAGTACTTC.